This entry lists 9 T cell receptor beta chains sequenced from one sample in a study of blood T cell repertoires in COVID-19. Sequencing was performed with immunoSEQ multiplex PCR; in TCRdb, only in-frame clones are kept and a portion is missing. The sample lists approximately 300,000 clones; about 86% were seen once. Sequenced sample: peripheral blood. Receptors were obtained from a woman between 45 and 65 years old with acute or convalescent COVID-19.

The chain recombines TRBV6-5 with TRBJ2-2, with TRBD2 matching over 10 bases. The CDR3 spans 15 residues. Losses at the gene ends were 4 bases for V and 7 bases for J; bases not matched to a gene: 6. Germline CDR1 MNHEY, CDR2 SVGAGI. The CDR3: CASSSGLASSGELFF. CDR3 in DNA: TGTGCCAGCAGTTCGGGACTAGCGTCTAGCGGGGAGCTGTTTTTT.

The CDR3 DNA follows: TGTGCCACCAGCAGGGGCAGCACCTCCTACGAGCAGTACTTC. It codes for CATSRGSTSYEQYF. The genes are TRBV15 and TRBJ2-7, with no clear D. Germline-derived CDR1 and CDR2 are LNHNV and YYDKDF (reference sequence). CDR3 length equals 14 residues. V shed 3 bases and J shed 0 bases, with 9 bases lying between them. The variable domain in full, completed from reference TRBV15 and TRBJ2-7, reads DAMVIQNPRYQVTQFGKPVTLSCSQTLNHNVMYWYQQKSSQAPKLLFHYYDKDFNNEADTPDNFQSRRPNTSFCFLDIRSPGLGDTAMYLCATSRGSTSYEQYFGPGTRLTVT.

The rearrangement uses TRBV7-8 and TRBJ1-5; tentatively, D is TRBD1 (6 bases). Trimming took 5 bases from V and 0 from J, leaving 14 bases between them. The V gene's germline CDR1 is SGHVS and CDR2 FQNEAQ. CDR3 length: 16 amino acids. Here the CDR3 reads CASSPPGHLSNQPQHF. As DNA, the CDR3 is TGTGCCAGCAGCCCTCCGGGACACCTTAGCAATCAGCCCCAGCATTTT.

The gene calls are TRBV5-1 and TRBJ2-1; 12 bases match TRBD2. The J segment lost 6 bases and the V segment lost 4 bases, leaving 11 bases of the junction unmatched. The CDR3 length is 17 residues. Per germline, CDR1 SGHRS and CDR2 YFSETQ. This CDR3 is CASSPRPSGREVNEQFF. In DNA form, the CDR3 reads TGCGCCAGCAGCCCGAGGCCTAGCGGGAGGGAAGTCAATGAGCAGTTCTTC. Combining the CDR3 with reference TRBV5-1 and TRBJ2-1 gives the whole variable domain KAGVTQTPRYLIKTRGQQVTLSCSPISGHRSVSWYQQTPGQGLQFLFEYFSETQRNKGNFPGRFSGRQFSNSRSEMNVSTLELGDSALYLCASSPRPSGREVNEQFFGPGTRLTVL.

V and J are TRBV7-7 and TRBJ2-1; 8 bases align to TRBD2. V lost 3 bases and J lost 1; bases outside the gene matches: 2. Germline V gene sequence: CDR1 SSHAT, CDR2 FNYEAQ (reference sequence). The CDR3 totals 15 residues. CDR3 bases: TGTGCCAGCAGCTTCAGCGGGGGTTCCTACAATGAGCAGTTCTTC. Translated, it gives CASSFSGGSYNEQFF.

CDR3 sequence (DNA): TGTGCCAGCAGCCCCGCCGGGGGTCTTTCCTACGAGCAGTACGTC. Amino acids: CASSPAGGLSYEQYV. The J gene is TRBJ2-7, the V gene TRBV6-5, with TRBD2 as a possible D gene (6 bases). The V gene lost 6 bases and the J gene lost 1 base, with 16 bases spanning the gap. Germline values: CDR1 MNHEY, CDR2 SVGAGI. The CDR3 runs to 15 residues.

The rearrangement joins TRBV6-5 to TRBJ1-2; D might be TRBD1 (5 bases). The CDR3 contains 12 residues. The V gene lost 11 bases and the J gene lost 6 bases, with 16 bases spanning the gap. CDR1 MNHEY and CDR2 SVGAGI come from the germline V gene. CDR3 residues: CAASAGTHGYTF. The CDR3 coding sequence is TGTGCCGCAAGCGCGGGGACTCATGGCTACACCTTC.

V is TRBV12-3 or TRBV12-4 and J is TRBJ2-3; TRBD2 agrees at 8 bases. This CDR3 has 13 amino acids. The J segment lost 0 bases and the V segment lost 7 bases, leaving 0 bases of the junction unmatched. CDR3 loop: CASTSGSTDTQYF. DNA for the CDR3: TGTGCCAGCACTAGCGGGAGCACAGATACGCAGTATTTT.

The V call is TRBV7-2, the J call TRBJ2-1, with TRBD2 matching over 10 bases. Germline-derived CDR1 and CDR2 are SGHTA and FQGNSA. The CDR3 length is 16 residues. The V segment lost 4 bases and the J segment 0 bases; nucleotides outside the gene matches: 3. Here the CDR3 DNA reads TGTGCCAGCAGCTCTAGCGGGGGCCTCTCCTACAATGAGCAGTTCTTC. Translating it yields CASSSSGGLSYNEQFF.